This TCR beta chain was retrieved from a study of T cell responses to AZD1222 COVID-19 vaccine. Study-wide results and limits: Close to half of all spike-specific TCRs reportedly target regions of the variants that are unmutated. White British ancestry dominated among donors, who included more females, and clonal diversity was possibly underestimated.

Sequencing used immunoSEQ multiplex PCR; TCRdb keeps in-frame clones, though not all of them. The repertoire consists of 65,000 or so clones, with over 80% occurring once and the leading ten covering over 8%. On this clone itself: The antigen is unknown.

Germline values: CDR1 LGHNA, CDR2 YNFKEQ. The germline V and J ends were trimmed by 8 bases and 1 base, with 14 bases remaining between them. The CDR3 spans 14 residues. The source material was peripheral blood, sampled on day 0 of AZD1222 vaccination. The chain employs TRBV4-2 and TRBJ1-1; D ambiguous. The source of this sequence is an adult in good health. DNA for the CDR3: TGTGCCAGCGGGGAGGGCAGAGAGAACACTGAAGCTTTCTTT. Its protein product is CASGEGRENTEAFF.